This TCR beta chain stems from a study of T cell responses to AZD1222 COVID-19 vaccine. The CDR3 extends over 13 amino acids. Worth noting for this clone: The antigen is undetermined.

Whether given at about 4 or about 12 weeks, second doses were pooled. The study, taken as a whole, reports: Receipt of two AZD1222 doses was followed by a rise in Spike-specific TCR breadth and depth.

Assay: immunoSEQ multiplex PCR; the TCRdb copy retains only in-frame clones and omits some. The table records tens of thousands of clones, 92% of them present only once. This TCR came from an adult who received the AZD1222 COVID-19 vaccine. The rearrangement joins TRBV21-1 to TRBJ1-2; the table's D call TRBD1 went unverified against the DNA. TRBV21-1 is an annotated pseudogene. The sample consisted of peripheral blood, taken 28 days after the second AZD1222 dose. The CDR3 nucleotides read TGTGCCAGCAGCAACCTGGGCAGGGTAGGCTACACCTTC. Translating gives CASSNLGRVGYTF.